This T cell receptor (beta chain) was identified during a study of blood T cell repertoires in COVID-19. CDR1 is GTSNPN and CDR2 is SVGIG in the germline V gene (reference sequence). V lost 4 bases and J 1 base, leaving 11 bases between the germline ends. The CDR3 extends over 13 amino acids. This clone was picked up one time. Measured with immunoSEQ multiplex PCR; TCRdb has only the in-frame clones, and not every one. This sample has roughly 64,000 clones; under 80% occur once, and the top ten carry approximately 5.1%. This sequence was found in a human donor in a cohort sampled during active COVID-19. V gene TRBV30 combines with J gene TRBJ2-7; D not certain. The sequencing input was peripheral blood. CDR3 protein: CAWNFGFSYEQYF. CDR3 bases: TGTGCCTGGAACTTCGGGTTTTCCTACGAGCAGTACTTC.